These T cell receptor beta chains were read from a single sample in a study of blood T cell repertoires in COVID-19. The assay was immunoSEQ multiplex PCR, and TCRdb's table has in-frame clones only and misses some. The table has 30,000 to 35,000 clones, around 88% seen once. The sample taken for sequencing was peripheral blood. The receptors stem from a woman in her seventies with active COVID-19. Both conserved end residues are part of each CDR3. D genes are given only for firm matches. Some rows have no size entry. The others give once, few or many, or a class for an expanded clone.

j_gene: TRBJ2-6; abundance: NA; d_gene: NA; v_gene: TRBV7-9; CDR3nt: TGTGCCAGCACTCAGACGGAGGGGGCCAACGTCCTGACTTTC; CDR3aa: CASTQTEGANVLTF
j_gene: TRBJ2-4; abundance: NA; d_gene: TRBD2; v_gene: TRBV19; CDR3nt: TGTGCCAGTACCCCTTGGGGGGGAATCACCAAAAACATTCAGTACTTC; CDR3aa: CASTPWGGITKNIQYF
j_gene: TRBJ1-1; abundance: NA; d_gene: NA; v_gene: TRBV19; CDR3nt: TGTGCCAGTAGTGCGCAGGTTAACACTGAAGCTTTCTTT; CDR3aa: CASSAQVNTEAFF
j_gene: TRBJ2-1; abundance: NA; d_gene: TRBD2; v_gene: TRBV28; CDR3nt: TGTGCCAGCAGTGTAGCGGGGGGGCAGGATGAGCAGTTCTTC; CDR3aa: CASSVAGGQDEQFF
j_gene: TRBJ2-5; abundance: NA; d_gene: NA; v_gene: TRBV19; CDR3nt: TGTGCCAGTAGAGGAGGGCGAGGAGAGACCCAGTACTTC; CDR3aa: CASRGGRGETQYF
j_gene: TRBJ2-3; abundance: few; d_gene: NA; v_gene: TRBV7-9; CDR3nt: TGTGCCAGCAGCCGAAGAGGACAAAGCACAGATACGCAGTATTTT; CDR3aa: CASSRRGQSTDTQYF
j_gene: TRBJ2-1; abundance: NA; d_gene: NA; v_gene: TRBV7-9; CDR3nt: TGTGCCAGCAGCTCCGGGTCGGGGACCTACAATGAGCAGTTCTTC; CDR3aa: CASSSGSGTYNEQFF
j_gene: TRBJ2-3; abundance: NA; d_gene: NA; v_gene: TRBV28; CDR3nt: TGTGCCAGCAGTTTAGACTCGGGGGGCTCGCGAGATACGCAGTATTTT; CDR3aa: CASSLDSGGSRDTQYF
j_gene: TRBJ2-3; abundance: NA; d_gene: TRBD2; v_gene: TRBV5-4; CDR3nt: TGTGCCAGCAGCCCAAGCGGGGGGGCAAGCACAGATACGCAGTATTTT; CDR3aa: CASSPSGGASTDTQYF
j_gene: TRBJ2-1; abundance: NA; d_gene: NA; v_gene: TRBV6-4; CDR3nt: TGTGCCAGCAGTGATGGGGGCGGGGGCAATGAGCAGTTCTTC; CDR3aa: CASSDGGGGNEQFF
j_gene: TRBJ2-7; abundance: NA; d_gene: NA; v_gene: TRBV6-5; CDR3nt: TGTGCCAGCAGTTACGGGCCTGCCTACGAGCAGTACTTC; CDR3aa: CASSYGPAYEQYF
j_gene: TRBJ1-2; abundance: NA; d_gene: TRBD1; v_gene: TRBV28; CDR3nt: TGTGCCAGCAGTCCCCGGGACAGCGTCCCAGGGAAGCGGGGCTACACCTTC; CDR3aa: CASSPRDSVPGKRGYTF
j_gene: TRBJ2-7; abundance: NA; d_gene: TRBD2; v_gene: TRBV28; CDR3nt: TGTGCCAGCAGTTTCATCTTACAGCCGATTAGCGGGGGGGCCGGGTACGAGCAGTACTTC; CDR3aa: CASSFILQPISGGAGYEQYF
j_gene: TRBJ2-1; abundance: NA; d_gene: NA; v_gene: TRBV18; CDR3nt: TGTGCCAGCTCACCATTTACCGGGGGACAGAGCTCCTACAATGAGCAGTTCTTC; CDR3aa: CASSPFTGGQSSYNEQFF
j_gene: TRBJ1-1; abundance: NA; d_gene: NA; v_gene: TRBV6-2/TRBV6-3; CDR3nt: TGTGCCAGCAGTTGGTCAGTGAACACTGAAGCTTTCTTT; CDR3aa: CASSWSVNTEAFF
j_gene: TRBJ2-5; abundance: NA; d_gene: NA; v_gene: TRBV12-3/TRBV12-4; CDR3nt: TGTGCCAGCAAGTGGACAGACCAAGAGACCCAGTACTTC; CDR3aa: CASKWTDQETQYF
j_gene: TRBJ2-5; abundance: NA; d_gene: NA; v_gene: TRBV6-2/TRBV6-3; CDR3nt: TGTGCCAGCAGTTACTGGGCAGACCAAGAGACCCAGTACTTC; CDR3aa: CASSYWADQETQYF
j_gene: TRBJ1-3; abundance: NA; d_gene: NA; v_gene: TRBV2; CDR3nt: TGTGCCAGCAGTGAAGACAGGATCTCTGGAAACACCATATATTTT; CDR3aa: CASSEDRISGNTIYF
j_gene: TRBJ2-3; abundance: NA; d_gene: NA; v_gene: TRBV12-5; CDR3nt: TGTGCTAGTGCCTCAGGCGTAGGAAACACAGATACGCAGTATTTT; CDR3aa: CASASGVGNTDTQYF
j_gene: TRBJ2-3; abundance: NA; d_gene: TRBD2; v_gene: TRBV19; CDR3nt: TGTGCCAGTAATAGCGGGGGGGCGTCAGATACGCAGTATTTT; CDR3aa: CASNSGGASDTQYF
j_gene: TRBJ2-3; abundance: NA; d_gene: NA; v_gene: TRBV7-7; CDR3nt: TGTGCCAGCAGCCCTGAGGGAGGGGGAGATACGCAGTATTTT; CDR3aa: CASSPEGGGDTQYF
j_gene: TRBJ1-1; abundance: NA; d_gene: NA; v_gene: TRBV4-2; CDR3nt: TGTGCCAGCAGCCAAGACGGAGGACCTTACACTGAAGCTTTCTTT; CDR3aa: CASSQDGGPYTEAFF
j_gene: TRBJ2-7; abundance: NA; d_gene: NA; v_gene: TRBV18; CDR3nt: TGTGCCAGCTCGAGAACCTTTTCAGGGGGAGGCTACGAGCAGTACTTC; CDR3aa: CASSRTFSGGGYEQYF
j_gene: TRBJ1-1; abundance: NA; d_gene: TRBD1; v_gene: TRBV4-2; CDR3nt: TGTGCCAGCAGCCAATCCGGGACAGATAGGAACACTGAAGCTTTCTTT; CDR3aa: CASSQSGTDRNTEAFF
j_gene: TRBJ2-1; abundance: NA; d_gene: TRBD2; v_gene: TRBV9; CDR3nt: TGTGCCAGCAGCGTAGGACGACTAGCGGGGATGAATGAGCAGTTCTTC; CDR3aa: CASSVGRLAGMNEQFF
j_gene: TRBJ2-1; abundance: NA; d_gene: TRBD2; v_gene: TRBV11-2; CDR3nt: TGTGCCAGCAGCTTAACTAGCGGGGGGACCCTGAGCTACAATGAGCAGTTCTTC; CDR3aa: CASSLTSGGTLSYNEQFF
j_gene: TRBJ1-5; abundance: few; d_gene: NA; v_gene: TRBV3-1/TRBV3-2; CDR3nt: TGTGCCAGCAGTCTCTATAGCAATCAGCCCCAGCATTTT; CDR3aa: CASSLYSNQPQHF
j_gene: TRBJ2-5; abundance: NA; d_gene: NA; v_gene: TRBV7-9; CDR3nt: TGTGCCAGCAACCCGGGGTGGGGGGTCCAAGAGACCCAGTACTTC; CDR3aa: CASNPGWGVQETQYF
j_gene: TRBJ1-5; abundance: NA; d_gene: TRBD1; v_gene: TRBV6-5; CDR3nt: TGTGCCAGCAGTTACTCGGCGGCAGGGGGCCAGCCCCAGCATTTT; CDR3aa: CASSYSAAGGQPQHF
j_gene: TRBJ2-3; abundance: NA; d_gene: TRBD2; v_gene: TRBV9; CDR3nt: TGTGCCAGCAGCGCACCGGGACTAGCGGGGGTCGGCCGCACAGATACGCAGTATTTT; CDR3aa: CASSAPGLAGVGRTDTQYF
j_gene: TRBJ2-7; abundance: few; d_gene: NA; v_gene: TRBV6-1; CDR3nt: TGTGCCAGCAGTGAGCGGACAGCCCTTGCCCCCTACGAGCAGTACTTC; CDR3aa: CASSERTALAPYEQYF
j_gene: TRBJ2-3; abundance: NA; d_gene: TRBD2; v_gene: TRBV6-1; CDR3nt: TGTGCCAGCAGTGAGCGGGGGGCCGTAGATACGCAGTATTTT; CDR3aa: CASSERGAVDTQYF
j_gene: TRBJ2-4; abundance: NA; d_gene: TRBD1; v_gene: TRBV18; CDR3nt: TGTGCCAGCTCACCAGAGTACAGGGGGCCGCGTCTAGCCAAAAACATTCAGTACTTC; CDR3aa: CASSPEYRGPRLAKNIQYF
j_gene: TRBJ2-7; abundance: NA; d_gene: TRBD2; v_gene: TRBV11-3; CDR3nt: TGTGCCAGCTCGGGGCCTCAGCGGGGGGGAATCTACGAGCAGTACTTC; CDR3aa: CASSGPQRGGIYEQYF
j_gene: TRBJ1-5; abundance: NA; d_gene: NA; v_gene: TRBV15; CDR3nt: TGTGCCACCAGTAGCCCAAGCCGGCCCCAGCATTTT; CDR3aa: CATSSPSRPQHF
j_gene: TRBJ1-2; abundance: NA; d_gene: NA; v_gene: TRBV5-4; CDR3nt: TGTGCCAGCAGCTTGGAAGTCGGCAGGAGGAATGGCTACACCTTC; CDR3aa: CASSLEVGRRNGYTF
j_gene: TRBJ2-7; abundance: NA; d_gene: TRBD1; v_gene: TRBV3-1/TRBV3-2; CDR3nt: TGTGCCAGCAGCAAACAGGGGCCCTACGAGCAGTACTTC; CDR3aa: CASSKQGPYEQYF
j_gene: TRBJ2-3; abundance: NA; d_gene: TRBD2; v_gene: TRBV30; CDR3nt: TGTGCCTGGAGTGTACTTGGGACTAGCGGGGGGGTCGCAGATACGCAGTATTTT; CDR3aa: CAWSVLGTSGGVADTQYF
j_gene: TRBJ1-2; abundance: NA; d_gene: NA; v_gene: TRBV30; CDR3nt: TGTGCCTGGGCTACTACAGGGAGTGGTGGCTACACCTTC; CDR3aa: CAWATTGSGGYTF
j_gene: TRBJ2-1; abundance: NA; d_gene: NA; v_gene: TRBV7-9; CDR3nt: TGTGCCAGCAGCCAACCGGTCGATGGCAGGGGAGGGTACAATGAGCAGTTCTTC; CDR3aa: CASSQPVDGRGGYNEQFF
j_gene: TRBJ2-5; abundance: NA; d_gene: NA; v_gene: TRBV18; CDR3nt: TGTGCCAGCTTGCCCGCCGGGGAGAGGGAGACCCAGTACTTC; CDR3aa: CASLPAGERETQYF
j_gene: TRBJ1-1; abundance: once; d_gene: NA; v_gene: TRBV19; CDR3nt: TGTGCCAGTAGTACCCGGACAGAGAACACTGAAGCTTTCTTT; CDR3aa: CASSTRTENTEAFF